The 28 T cell receptor beta chains in this list originate from one sample, sequenced in a study of long-term antiretroviral therapy in people with HIV. Version v3.0 of the immunoSEQ assay was performed at survey level. Assay: immunoSEQ multiplex PCR; the TCRdb copy retains only in-frame clones and omits some. Of tens of thousands of clones listed, about 95% were seen once; the top ten hold approximately 3%. This specimen was unsorted PBMCs, taken 5.3 years after starting antiretroviral therapy. The receptors were gathered from a man in his forties or fifties with HIV.

The chain is built from TRBV4-2 and TRBJ2-7; possibly TRBD1 for D (6 bases). The ends were cut back, 0 bases at V and 2 bases at J, with 14 bases in the middle. CDR3 size: 16 residues. CDR1 and CDR2 (germline): LGHNA, YNFKEQ. CDR3: CASSQDPRGRPYEQYF. CDR3 nucleotide sequence: TGTGCCAGCAGCCAAGATCCCAGGGGACGTCCCTACGAGCAGTACTTC.

This rearrangement joins TRBV7-2 to TRBJ2-1; the match to TRBD2 covers 10 bases. CDR1 SGHTA and CDR2 FQGNSA come from the germline V gene. This CDR3 region has 16 residues. The J segment lost 2 bases and the V segment lost 1 base, leaving 2 bases of the junction unmatched. CDR3 DNA: TGTGCCAGCAGCTTAGAAGGACTAGCGGCCTACAATGAGCAGTTCTTC. As protein: CASSLEGLAAYNEQFF.

Note on this clone: The sample carries other DNA sequences with the same CDR3. The V and J genes are TRBV25-1 and TRBJ1-1, with 7 bases aligning to TRBD1. Germline assignment: CDR1 MGHDK and CDR2 SYGVNS. The ends lost 4 bases at V and 5 bases at J; junction bases unmatched: 4. The CDR3 is 13 amino acids. The CDR3 nucleotides are TGTGCCAGCAGTGGACAGGGTCGGACTGAAGCTTTCTTT. Its protein is CASSGQGRTEAFF.

The chain recombines TRBV6-1 with TRBJ2-3; D is ambiguous. This CDR3 comprises 14 residues. The germline V gene has CDR1 MNHNS and CDR2 SASEGT. The V end lost 4 bases, the J end lost 4 bases, and 12 bases lay between the germline ends. The CDR3 DNA reads TGTGCCAGCAGTGGAAGAATTGGGGCAGATACGCAGTATTTT. As protein: CASSGRIGADTQYF.

This chain links TRBV2 with TRBJ1-3; the match to TRBD1 covers 7 bases. The CDR3 consists of 14 residues. Germline V gene lookup returns CDR1 SNHLY and CDR2 FYNNEI. V was pared by 6 bases and J by 3 bases, with 5 bases of the junction left unmatched. The CDR3 DNA reads as TGTGCCAGCAGACAGGGGCTCGGTGGAAACACCATATATTTT. Amino acid sequence: CASRQGLGGNTIYF.

The gene calls are TRBV4-2 and TRBJ2-3; D remains ambiguous. CDR1 is LGHNA, CDR2 YNFKEQ, per germline. The CDR3 consists of 15 residues. Trimming removed 4 bases at V and 1 base at J, with 12 bases between. CDR3 sequence reads: CASSLYKGRTDTQYF. In DNA, the CDR3 is TGTGCCAGCAGCCTTTACAAAGGCCGCACAGATACGCAGTATTTT.

The J gene is TRBJ2-7, the V gene TRBV25-1; possible D gene TRBD2, 5 bases. Germline assignment: CDR1 MGHDK and CDR2 SYGVNS. Trimming removed 0 bases from V and 5 bases from J, with 11 bases in between. There are 14 residues in the CDR3. CDR3 DNA: TGTGCCAGCAGTGAATATTCGGGGTCCCACGAGCAGTACTTC. Translating it yields CASSEYSGSHEQYF.

The chain joins TRBV18 to TRBJ2-3; weak D call: TRBD2 (6 bases). Looked up from germline, CDR1 is KGHSH and CDR2 is LQKENI. V was shortened by 2 bases and J by 5 bases, with 14 bases between the two germline ends. CDR3 size: 15 residues. The DNA for the CDR3 is TGTGCCAGCTCACCAAAGGAGGGGCGCCTAGATACGCAGTATTTT. The encoded protein is CASSPKEGRLDTQYF.

The V and J genes are TRBV30 and TRBJ1-4; D remains ambiguous. This CDR3 is 15 amino acids long. Deletions cut 5 bases from V and 5 bases from J, with 18 bases between. Germline CDR1 GTSNPN, CDR2 SVGIG (reference sequence). Here the CDR3 DNA reads TGTGCCTGGGGCGGCTTAATGGGAGACAATGAAAAACTGTTTTTT. This codes for CAWGGLMGDNEKLFF.

The chain has TRBV6-1 and TRBJ2-1; 7 nucleotides align to TRBD2. J gave up 6 bases and V 4 bases, and 3 bases lay outside the gene matches. The CDR3 totals 13 residues. Germline CDR1 MNHNS, CDR2 SASEGT. CDR3 loop: CASSARLANEQFF. CDR3 coding DNA: TGTGCCAGCAGTGCCCGACTAGCCAATGAGCAGTTCTTC.

The chain has TRBV5-1 and TRBJ1-5; no clear D. Trimming shortened V by 0 bases and J by 0 bases, and 7 bases separated the two germline ends. Per germline, CDR1 SGHRS and CDR2 YFSETQ. CDR3 length: 15 amino acids. The CDR3 is CASSLGPYSNQPQHF. The CDR3 DNA is TGCGCCAGCAGCTTGGGACCGTATAGCAATCAGCCCCAGCATTTT.

The genes are TRBV6-6 and TRBJ2-7, with D possibly being TRBD2 (5 bases). The CDR3 runs 14 residues. Germline-derived CDR1 and CDR2 are MNHNY and SVGAGI (reference sequence). The germline V and J ends were trimmed by 0 bases and 1 base, with 7 bases remaining between them. The CDR3 nucleotides read TGTGCCAGCAGTTACTCTGGGAGTTCCTACGAGCAGTACTTC. Translated: CASSYSGSSYEQYF.

This chain joins TRBV28 and TRBJ1-4; 9 bases map to TRBD1. Germline CDR1 and CDR2: MDHEN and SYDVKM. The ends lost 6 bases at V and 7 bases at J; junction bases unmatched: 12. This CDR3 contains 16 residues. The CDR3 coding sequence is TGTGCCAGCAGGGGTCCCGGGACAGGGAAAACTGAAAAACTGTTTTTT. This encodes CASRGPGTGKTEKLFF. The entire variable domain, with the rest obtained from reference TRBV28 and TRBJ1-4, is as follows: DVKVTQSSRYLVKRTGEKVFLECVQDMDHENMFWYRQDPGLGLRLIYFSYDVKMKEKGDIPEGYSVSREKKERFSLILESASTNQTSMYLCASRGPGTGKTEKLFFGSGTQLSVL.

This clone was found a few times. The CDR3 protein is CASSQAGQGSYEQYF. In DNA, the CDR3 is TGCGCCAGCAGCCAAGCTGGACAGGGTTCCTACGAGCAGTACTTC. V is TRBV4-3 and J is TRBJ2-7; 8 bases are a match to TRBD1. The CDR3 covers 15 residues. Germline CDR1 reads LGHNA; CDR2 reads YSLEER. Trimming cost V 1 base and J 1 base; bases outside gene matches: 3.

This chain uses TRBV4-3 with TRBJ2-3; a possible D gene is TRBD2 (6 bases). Germline CDR1 is LGHNA and CDR2 is YSLEER. CDR3 length: 16 residues. Trimming left V 0 bases short and J 0 bases short, with 10 bases between. The CDR3 protein is CASSQDHGGSTDTQYF. In DNA, the CDR3 is TGCGCCAGCAGCCAAGATCATGGGGGGAGCACAGATACGCAGTATTTT.

The CDR3 protein is CAIRGQGAEDTEAFF. In nucleotides, the CDR3 is TGTGCCATCAGGGGACAGGGCGCGGAGGACACTGAAGCTTTCTTT. The genes are TRBV10-3 and TRBJ1-1, with 9 bases fitting TRBD1. V was clipped by 6 bases and J by 3 bases; unmatched bases: 8. The CDR3 contains 15 residues. Germline CDR1 ENHRY, CDR2 SYGVKD.

This clone was counted only a few times. This sequence joins TRBV29-1 and TRBJ2-5, with D perhaps matching TRBD2 (5 bases). CDR1 SQVTM and CDR2 ANQGSEA come from the germline V gene. Deletions cut 4 bases from V and 1 base from J, with 7 bases between. This CDR3 contains 12 residues. The CDR3 loop reads CSVGEPQETQYF. The CDR3 region has the DNA TGCAGCGTTGGGGAGCCCCAAGAGACCCAGTACTTC.

The chain couples TRBV5-6 to TRBJ1-5; 10 bases fit TRBD1. Germline loops: CDR1 SGHDT, CDR2 YYEEEE. This CDR3 spans 14 amino acids. V dropped 5 bases and J dropped 7; count of bases not matched to a gene: 6. CDR3 loop: CASSSGQGTQPQHF. DNA for the CDR3: TGTGCCAGCAGTTCGGGACAGGGGACCCAGCCCCAGCATTTT.

The chain employs TRBV6-1 and TRBJ2-3; 9 positions agree with TRBD2. CDR3 size: 18 residues. V shed 2 bases, J shed 0 bases, and the junction held 9 bases outside the gene matches. Germline assignment: CDR1 MNHNS and CDR2 SASEGT. The CDR3 DNA reads TGTGCCAGCAGTGAAACAAGCCTAGCGGGGACCAGCACAGATACGCAGTATTTT. This encodes CASSETSLAGTSTDTQYF.

The CDR3, as DNA: TGTGCCAGCAGTAAGGACGGCACCGGGGAGCTGTTTTTT. It codes for CASSKDGTGELFF. V gene TRBV6-6 combines with J gene TRBJ2-2; D not resolved. Trimming removed 5 bases from V and 4 bases from J, with 8 bases in between. This CDR3 comprises 13 residues. Germline CDR1 and CDR2: MNHNY and SVGAGI (reference sequence).

V and J are TRBV29-1 and TRBJ1-1, with D uncertain. V was trimmed by 4 bases and J by 9 bases, leaving 12 bases between them. Looked up from germline, CDR1 is SQVTM and CDR2 is ANQGSEA. The CDR3 has 11 residues. In nucleotides, the CDR3 is TGCAGCGTTGCCGGCCCGGGAAAAGCTTTCTTT. Translating gives CSVAGPGKAFF.

V and J are TRBV5-1 and TRBJ1-3; maybe TRBD1 (6 bases). CDR1 is SGHRS and CDR2 is YFSETQ in the germline V gene. V lost 0 bases and J lost 0, with 10 bases in between. The CDR3 is 16 amino acids. The CDR3 nucleotides are TGCGCCAGCAGCTTGGCCGGGGGCACCTCTGGAAACACCATATATTTT. Encoded protein: CASSLAGGTSGNTIYF.

This clone was seen just once. The chain has TRBV7-2 and TRBJ2-7; no definite D call. From germline, CDR1 is SGHTA and CDR2 FQGNSA. Deletions cut 1 base from V and 3 bases from J, with 7 bases between. The CDR3 contains 13 residues. The CDR3 DNA reads TGTGCCAGCAGCTTAGGACTTATCTACGAGCAGTACTTC. Its protein is CASSLGLIYEQYF. The full variable domain, rest sourced from reference TRBV7-2 and TRBJ2-7, is GAGVSQSPSNKVTEKGKDVELRCDPISGHTALYWYRQSLGQGLEFLIYFQGNSAPDKSGLPSDRFSAERTGGSVSTLTIQRTQQEDSAVYLCASSLGLIYEQYFGPGTRLTVT.

This clone was seen once. The chain joins TRBV19 to TRBJ1-5, with a possible D match to TRBD1 (5 bases). Trimming took 7 bases from V and 0 from J, leaving 22 bases between them. Germline V gene lookup returns CDR1 LNHDA and CDR2 SQIVND (reference sequence). The CDR3 spans 18 residues. The CDR3 DNA reads as TGTGCCAGTACCGCTAGGGGAAGGCCTACTTATAGCAATCAGCCCCAGCATTTT. It yields the protein CASTARGRPTYSNQPQHF.

CDR3 coding DNA: TGTGCCAGCAGTTCCCAGGGGAAAGGGGGCACTGAAGCTTTCTTT. Translation: CASSSQGKGGTEAFF. The V gene is TRBV6-5, the J gene TRBJ1-1, with D possibly matching TRBD1 (6 bases). CDR3 length equals 15 residues. Germline V gene lookup returns CDR1 MNHEY and CDR2 SVGAGI. Trimming took 4 bases from V and 4 from J, leaving 16 bases between them.

The gene calls are TRBV7-9 and TRBJ1-1; the match to TRBD1 covers 8 bases. CDR3 length equals 14 residues. Germline loops: CDR1 SEHNR, CDR2 FQNEAQ (reference sequence). With V trimmed by 6 bases and J by 5 bases, 8 bases remained unmatched. The CDR3 is CASRTDREGTEAFF. CDR3 DNA: TGTGCCAGCAGGACGGACAGGGAGGGGACTGAAGCTTTCTTT.

V gene TRBV6-6 combines with J gene TRBJ1-4; unclear D gene. Germline V gives CDR1 MNHNY, CDR2 SVGAGI (reference sequence). CDR3 length: 16 amino acids. The V and J ends lost 2 bases and 0 bases respectively, with 10 bases between them. The CDR3 region is CASSYRKSATNEKLFF. The CDR3 DNA reads TGTGCCAGCAGTTACCGGAAGAGTGCAACTAATGAAAAACTGTTTTTT.

This chain links TRBV28 with TRBJ2-3; 7 bases agree with TRBD2. The length of the CDR3 is 14 residues. Germline CDR1 MDHEN, CDR2 SYDVKM. The trim removed 7 bases at V and 4 bases at J, leaving 8 bases unmatched. In DNA, the CDR3 is TGTGCCAGCAAATTCGGGGGGAGTCCAGATACGCAGTATTTT. Translation gives CASKFGGSPDTQYF.